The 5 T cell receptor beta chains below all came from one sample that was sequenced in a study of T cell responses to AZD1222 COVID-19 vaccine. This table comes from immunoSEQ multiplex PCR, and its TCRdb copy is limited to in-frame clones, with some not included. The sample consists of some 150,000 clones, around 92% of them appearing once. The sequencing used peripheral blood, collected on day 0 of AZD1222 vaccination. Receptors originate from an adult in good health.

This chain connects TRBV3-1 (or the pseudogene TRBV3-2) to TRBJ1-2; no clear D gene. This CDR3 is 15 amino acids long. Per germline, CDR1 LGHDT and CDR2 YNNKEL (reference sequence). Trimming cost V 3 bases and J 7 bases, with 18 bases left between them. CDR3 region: CASSHAPTPPGGYTF. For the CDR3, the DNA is TGTGCCAGCAGCCATGCCCCGACCCCCCCCGGTGGCTACACCTTC.

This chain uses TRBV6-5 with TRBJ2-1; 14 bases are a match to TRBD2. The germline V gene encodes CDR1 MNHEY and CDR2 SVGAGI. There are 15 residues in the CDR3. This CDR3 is CVSLPGLAGVNKQFF. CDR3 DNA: TGTGTCTCACTCCCGGGACTAGCGGGGGTGAACAAGCAGTTCTTC.

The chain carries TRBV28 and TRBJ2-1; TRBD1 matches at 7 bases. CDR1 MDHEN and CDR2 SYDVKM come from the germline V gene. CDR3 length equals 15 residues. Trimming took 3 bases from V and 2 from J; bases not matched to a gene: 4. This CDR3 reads CASSFGTVPYNEQFF. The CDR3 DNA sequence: TGTGCCAGCAGTTTTGGGACAGTTCCCTACAATGAGCAGTTCTTC. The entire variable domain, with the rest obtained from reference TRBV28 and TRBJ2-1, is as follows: DVKVTQSSRYLVKRTGEKVFLECVQDMDHENMFWYRQDPGLGLRLIYFSYDVKMKEKGDIPEGYSVSREKKERFSLILESASTNQTSMYLCASSFGTVPYNEQFFGPGTRLTVL.

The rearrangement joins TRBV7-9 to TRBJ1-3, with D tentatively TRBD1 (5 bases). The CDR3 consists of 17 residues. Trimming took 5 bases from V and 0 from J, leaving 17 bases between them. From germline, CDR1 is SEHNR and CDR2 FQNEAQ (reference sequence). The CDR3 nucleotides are TGTGCCAGCAGCGTTATGGGACCGATTAACTCTGGAAACACCATATATTTT. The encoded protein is CASSVMGPINSGNTIYF.

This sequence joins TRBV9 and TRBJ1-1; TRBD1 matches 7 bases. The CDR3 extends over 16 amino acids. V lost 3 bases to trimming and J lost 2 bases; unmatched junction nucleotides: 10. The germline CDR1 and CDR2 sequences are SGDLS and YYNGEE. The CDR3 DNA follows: TGTGCCAGCAGCGCCCAACCGCGGGACAGTAACACTGAAGCTTTCTTT. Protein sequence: CASSAQPRDSNTEAFF.